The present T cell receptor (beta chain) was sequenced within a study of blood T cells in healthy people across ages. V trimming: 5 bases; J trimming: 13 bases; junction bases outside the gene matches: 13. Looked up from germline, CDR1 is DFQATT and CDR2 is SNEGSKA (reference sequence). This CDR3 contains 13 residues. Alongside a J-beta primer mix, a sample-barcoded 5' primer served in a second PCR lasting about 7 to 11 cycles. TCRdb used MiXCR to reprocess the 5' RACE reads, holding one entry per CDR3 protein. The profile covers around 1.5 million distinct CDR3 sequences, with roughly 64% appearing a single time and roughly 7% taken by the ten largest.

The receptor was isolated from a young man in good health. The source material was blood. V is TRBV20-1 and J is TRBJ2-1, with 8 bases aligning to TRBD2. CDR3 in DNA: TGCAGTGCTCCTAGCGGGTTGGGGGAGACCCAGTTCTTC. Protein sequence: CSAPSGLGETQFF.